These 5 T cell receptor beta chains came from one sample sequenced in a study of CD8+ T cells in alopecia areata. cDNA reverse transcribed from extracted RNA served as the sequencing template. Sequencing used immunoSEQ multiplex PCR; TCRdb keeps in-frame clones, though not all of them. The data show 100,000 to 150,000 clones, around 50% seen once. Sequencing was carried out using NKG2D-low CD8+ T cells sorted from blood. These receptor sequences come from a human donor with alopecia areata.

The chain employs TRBV11-2 and TRBJ2-2; D remains unclear. From germline, CDR1 is SGHAT and CDR2 FQNNGV. The CDR3 consists of 12 residues. V was pared by 3 bases and J by 6 bases, with 5 bases between. CDR3 sequence reads: CASSFSAGELFF. CDR3 nucleotide sequence: TGTGCCAGCAGCTTTTCCGCCGGGGAGCTGTTTTTT.

J is TRBJ2-5 and V is TRBV7-9; 7 bases fit TRBD2. The length of the CDR3 is 12 residues. V shed 7 bases and J 1 base; nucleotides not matched to a gene: 0. CDR1 SEHNR and CDR2 FQNEAQ come from the germline V gene (reference sequence). CDR3 region: CASTGGQETQYF. The DNA for the CDR3 is TGTGCCAGCACGGGGGGCCAAGAGACCCAGTACTTC.

V gene TRBV9 combines with J gene TRBJ2-5; maybe TRBD2 (6 bases). V lost 2 bases, J lost 1 base, and 12 bases lay in between. The CDR3 covers 15 residues. CDR1 is SGDLS and CDR2 is YYNGEE in the germline V gene. CDR3 region: CASSVGGGLQETQYF. CDR3 DNA sequence: TGTGCCAGCAGCGTGGGAGGCGGCCTCCAAGAGACCCAGTACTTC.

The chain joins TRBV30 to TRBJ1-2; possible D gene TRBD1, 6 bases. Trimming pared 0 bases from V and 4 bases from J, leaving 6 bases between. Germline V gene lookup returns CDR1 GTSNPN and CDR2 SVGIG (reference sequence). The length of the CDR3 is 12 residues. The CDR3 region is CAWSVQGYGYTF. The CDR3 DNA reads TGTGCCTGGAGTGTACAGGGCTATGGCTACACCTTC.

This clone was counted only a few times. The sample has other DNA sequences that encode this CDR3 too. The chain combines TRBV29-1 with TRBJ2-7, with TRBD1 as a possible D gene (5 bases). The CDR3 is made up of 12 amino acids. CDR1 and CDR2 from the germline V gene are SQVTM and ANQGSEA. The V end lost 3 bases, the J end lost 3 bases, and 9 bases lay between the germline ends. As DNA, the CDR3 is TGCAGCGTTGAGGGGCCGAGCTACGAGCAGTACTTC. Residues: CSVEGPSYEQYF.